This T cell receptor (beta chain) originates from a study of blood T cell repertoires in COVID-19. Overall study context: Material from acute and convalescent COVID-19 was sourced from the United States, Italy and Spain.

Two negative PCRs, clearance, or symptom resolution were required of recovered Cohort 3 donors. Only in-frame clones appear in the TCRdb table, and some are missing; sequencing was by immunoSEQ multiplex PCR. This table has about 230,000 clones, around 90% appearing once. The CDR3 has 17 residues. V shed 2 bases and J 2 bases; nucleotides not matched to a gene: 9. Germline values: CDR1 MDHEN, CDR2 SYDVKM. The J gene is TRBJ2-7, the V gene TRBV28; 10 bases line up with TRBD2. This sequence was found in a man under 40 who had recovered from COVID-19. The sample taken for sequencing was PBMCs or T cells enriched from blood (not recorded which). CDR3 protein: CASSLGSASGRPYEQYF. Here the CDR3 DNA reads TGTGCCAGCAGTTTAGGCTCGGCTAGCGGGAGACCCTACGAGCAGTACTTC.